This T cell receptor (beta chain) was sequenced for a study of blood T cells in healthy people across ages. Peripheral blood from each donor was collected in a volume of 9.5 to 10 milliliters. A J-beta primer mix and a sample-barcoded 5' primer were used in a second PCR of about 7 to 12 cycles. At least 3 million CDR3-containing paired-end reads were obtained per sample. TCRdb re-called the 5' RACE reads through MiXCR, storing one row per CDR3 protein. The profile shows nearly 800,000 distinct CDR3 sequences, 25% of them singletons. CDR3 length: 16 amino acids. The V end lost 6 bases, the J end lost 2 bases, and 17 bases lay between the germline ends. These data were also filed under a second study, of T cells of mothers and their children.

The receptor was isolated from a boy aged 5-17 years in good health. The rearrangement joins TRBV12-3 or TRBV12-4 to TRBJ1-5; no clear D gene. Material for sequencing was blood. CDR3 DNA sequence: TGTGCCAGCAGCTTATGGGCCAGGATGGGCAATCAGCCCCAGCATTTT. Translated, it gives CASSLWARMGNQPQHF.